The T cell receptor beta chain under discussion was sequenced for a study of early stage breast cancer tumors. Only in-frame clones appear in the TCRdb table, and some are missing; sequencing was by immunoSEQ multiplex PCR. The data contain roughly 10,000 clones, roughly 68% of them singletons. Germline CDR1 reads SEHNR; CDR2 reads FQNEAQ (reference sequence). This CDR3 is built from 17 residues. J lost 0 bases, V lost 1 base, and 5 bases had no gene match. This clone has more than one count but fewer than ten. The TCR was taken from a person aged 50-59 years with breast cancer. The J gene is TRBJ1-1, the V gene TRBV7-9, with 10 bases identical to TRBD1. Sequencing used breast tumor tissue. CDR3 bases: TGTGCCAGCAGCTTAGTGACAGGGGGCGCCTTGAACACTGAAGCTTTCTTT. Its translation is CASSLVTGGALNTEAFF.